Described below is a single TCR beta chain sequence and its context. CDR1 is GTSNPN, CDR2 SVGIG, per germline (reference sequence). This CDR3 has 15 amino acids. V shed 1 base and J shed 6 bases, with 18 bases lying between them. These data belong to a study of immune evolution from preneoplasia to lung adenocarcinoma. Here immunoSEQ multiplex PCR was the method, and the copy in TCRdb shows in-frame clones only, minus some. The sample yields approximately 9,000 clones, 70% to 80% seen once. Sequencing was performed on FFPE minimally invasive lung adenocarcinoma tissue. This clonotype was obtained from a donor at least 70 years old with lung adenocarcinoma. This chain links TRBV30 with TRBJ1-1; D may be TRBD1 (6 bases). The CDR3 DNA sequence: TGTGCCTGGAGTGGCCTCAGGGGCCCCTACGCTGAAGCTTTCTTT. This sequence encodes CAWSGLRGPYAEAFF.